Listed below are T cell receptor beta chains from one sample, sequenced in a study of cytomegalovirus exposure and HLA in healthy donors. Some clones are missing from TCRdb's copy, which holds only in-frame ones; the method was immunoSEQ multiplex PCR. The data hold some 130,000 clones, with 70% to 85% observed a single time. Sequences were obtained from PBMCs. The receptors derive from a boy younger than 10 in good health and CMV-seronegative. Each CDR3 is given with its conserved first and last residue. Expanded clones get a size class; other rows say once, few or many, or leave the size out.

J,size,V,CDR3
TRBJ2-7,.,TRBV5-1,CASRDSASYEQYF
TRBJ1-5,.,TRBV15,CATSTRAGTDQPQHF
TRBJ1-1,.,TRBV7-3,CASSLTPGQINTEAFF
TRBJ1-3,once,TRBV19,CASSPGGLTSGNTIYF
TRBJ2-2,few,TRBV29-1,CSVERGGTGTGELFF
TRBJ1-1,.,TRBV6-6,CASSYSATGITEAFF
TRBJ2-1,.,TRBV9,CASSGTSGIGNEQFF
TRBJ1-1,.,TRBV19,CASTIPPGTEAFF
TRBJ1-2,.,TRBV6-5,CASSRSRGYGYTF
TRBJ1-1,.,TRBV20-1,CSATDRLGAFF
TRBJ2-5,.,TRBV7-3,CASSRGGQETQYF
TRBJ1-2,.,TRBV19,CASTVRPGDYGYTF
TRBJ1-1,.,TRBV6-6,CASLPGLLNTEAFF
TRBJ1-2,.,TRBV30,CAWISGTGGFYGYTF
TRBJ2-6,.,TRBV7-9,CASSFGGGMEANVLTF
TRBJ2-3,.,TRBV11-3,CASSLGQGSTDTQYF
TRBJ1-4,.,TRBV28,CASRGGQGFNEKLFF
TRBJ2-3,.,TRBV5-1,CASSARTSGATDTQYF
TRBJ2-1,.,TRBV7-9,CASSLAPGTGDGHNEQFF
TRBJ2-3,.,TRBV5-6,CASSVDRGRPYTQYF
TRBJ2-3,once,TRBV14,CASTQNTGASTDTQYF
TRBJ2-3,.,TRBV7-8,CASSGWRGSGLYF
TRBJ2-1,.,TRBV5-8,CASSLGQDLDNEQFF
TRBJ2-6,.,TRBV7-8,CASSLAVPRGGSGANVLTF
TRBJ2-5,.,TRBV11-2,CASSLGQGSETQYF
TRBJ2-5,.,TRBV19,CASSNTRFQTQYF
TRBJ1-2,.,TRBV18,CASSLTTGTGTYYYGYTF
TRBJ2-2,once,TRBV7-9,CALRGTGELFF
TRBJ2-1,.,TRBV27,CASRHLSSGRNYNEQFF
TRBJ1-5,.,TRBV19,CASSMGGQGARSNQPQHF
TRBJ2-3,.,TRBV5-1,CASSGAGGPAGDTQYF
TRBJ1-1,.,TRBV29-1,CSVETVRVGTEAFF
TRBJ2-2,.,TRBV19,CASSIDHEVNTGELFF
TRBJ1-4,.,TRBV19,CASSIDRSGEKLFF
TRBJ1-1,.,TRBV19,CASQTAGFTGTEAFF
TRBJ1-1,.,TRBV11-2,CASSLNTEAFF
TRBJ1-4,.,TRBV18,CASSPGGLEKLFF
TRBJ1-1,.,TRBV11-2,CASSFGQLGDTEAFF
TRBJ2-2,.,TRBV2,CASTRTSGAGELFF
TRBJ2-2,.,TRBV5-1,CASSLGVTGELFF
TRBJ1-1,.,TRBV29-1,CSVALGVAEAFF
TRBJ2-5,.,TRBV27,CASSLSGEETQYF
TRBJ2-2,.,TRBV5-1,CASSLSAGELFF
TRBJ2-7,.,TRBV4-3,CASSQDSRGVEQYF
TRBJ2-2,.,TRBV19,CASSGQTKANTGELFF
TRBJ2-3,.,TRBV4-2,CASSQEGASGRVDTQYF
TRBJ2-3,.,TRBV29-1,CSVEDHRRVSTDTQYF
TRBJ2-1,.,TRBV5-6,CASSPTVEDEQFF
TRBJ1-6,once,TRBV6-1,CASSWDRDYNSPLHF